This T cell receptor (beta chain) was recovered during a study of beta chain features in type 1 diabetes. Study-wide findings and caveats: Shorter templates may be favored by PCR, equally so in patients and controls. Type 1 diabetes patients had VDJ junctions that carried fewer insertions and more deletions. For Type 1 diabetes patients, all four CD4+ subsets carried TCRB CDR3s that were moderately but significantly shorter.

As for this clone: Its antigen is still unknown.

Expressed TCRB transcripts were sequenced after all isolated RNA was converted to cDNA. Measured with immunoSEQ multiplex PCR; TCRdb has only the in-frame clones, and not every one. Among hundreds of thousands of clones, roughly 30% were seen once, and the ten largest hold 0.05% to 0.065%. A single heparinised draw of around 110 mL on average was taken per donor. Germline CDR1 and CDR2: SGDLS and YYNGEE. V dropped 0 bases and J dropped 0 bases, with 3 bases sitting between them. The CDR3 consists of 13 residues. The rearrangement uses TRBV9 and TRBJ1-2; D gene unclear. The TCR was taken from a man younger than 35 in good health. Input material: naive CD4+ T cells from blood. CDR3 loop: CASSVVPNYGYTF. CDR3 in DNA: TGTGCCAGCAGCGTAGTCCCTAACTATGGCTACACCTTC.